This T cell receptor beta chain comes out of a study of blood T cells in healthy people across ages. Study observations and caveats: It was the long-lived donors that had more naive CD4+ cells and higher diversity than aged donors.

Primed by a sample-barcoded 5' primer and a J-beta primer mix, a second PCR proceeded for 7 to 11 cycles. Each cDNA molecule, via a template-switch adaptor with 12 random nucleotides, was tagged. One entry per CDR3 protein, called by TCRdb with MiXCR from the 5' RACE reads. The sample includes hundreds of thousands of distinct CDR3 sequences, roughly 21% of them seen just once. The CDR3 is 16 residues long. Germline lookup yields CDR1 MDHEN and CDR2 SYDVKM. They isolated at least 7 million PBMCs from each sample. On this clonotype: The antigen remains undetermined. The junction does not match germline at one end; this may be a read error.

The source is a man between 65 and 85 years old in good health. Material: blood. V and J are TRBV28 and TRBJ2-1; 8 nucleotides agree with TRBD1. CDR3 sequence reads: CASRPQGASSYNEQLF. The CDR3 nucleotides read TGTGCCAGCAGGCCCCAGGGGGCGAGCTCCTACAATGAGCAGCTCTTC.